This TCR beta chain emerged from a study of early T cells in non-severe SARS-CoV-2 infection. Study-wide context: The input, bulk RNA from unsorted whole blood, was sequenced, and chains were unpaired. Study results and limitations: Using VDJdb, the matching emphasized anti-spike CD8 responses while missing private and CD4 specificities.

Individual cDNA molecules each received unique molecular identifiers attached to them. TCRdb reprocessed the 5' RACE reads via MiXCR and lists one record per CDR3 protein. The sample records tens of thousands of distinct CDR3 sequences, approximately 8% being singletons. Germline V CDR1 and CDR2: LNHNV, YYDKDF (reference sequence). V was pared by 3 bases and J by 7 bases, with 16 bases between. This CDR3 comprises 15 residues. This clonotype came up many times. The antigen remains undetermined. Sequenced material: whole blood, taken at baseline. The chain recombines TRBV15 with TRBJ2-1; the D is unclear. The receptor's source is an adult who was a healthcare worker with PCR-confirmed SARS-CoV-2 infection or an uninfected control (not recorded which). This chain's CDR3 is CATSRDRALLNEQFF. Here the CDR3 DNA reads TGTGCCACCAGCAGGGACCGGGCCCTCTTAAATGAGCAGTTCTTC.